A selection of T cell receptor beta chains follows, all from one sample in a study of blood T cells in healthy people across ages. Using its own MiXCR run on the 5' RACE reads, TCRdb lists one record per CDR3 protein. This sample carries approximately 1,700,000 distinct CDR3 sequences, 30% to 40% of them seen once, and the ten largest clones take roughly 23%. Sequenced sample: blood. Receptor source: a human donor in good health. Both conserved end residues are part of each CDR3. A D gene is named only where the DNA matches it firmly. Expanded clones are given a class, and other clones once, few, many or no size at all.

TRBD1 | TRBJ1-2 | TRBV20-1 | few | 16 | CSARDPGQGANYGYTF | TGCAGTGCTAGAGATCCGGGACAGGGGGCTAACTATGGCTACACCTTC
- | TRBJ2-1 | TRBV29-1 | - | 11 | CSVHGTGFQFF | TGCAGCGTTCACGGAACAGGGTTTCAGTTCTTC
- | TRBJ2-5 | TRBV2 | - | 13 | CASSLRLGNEQYF | TGTGCCAGCAGCCTAAGACTAGGGAATGAGCAGTACTTC
- | TRBJ1-3 | TRBV4-3 | - | 17 | CASSRRLQRNSGNTIYF | TGCGCCAGCAGCCGCCGCCTACAGAGAAACTCTGGAAACACCATATATTTT
- | TRBJ1-5 | TRBV7-2 | - | 16 | CASSLDTPMSNQPQHF | TGTGCCAGCAGCTTAGATACACCCATGTCCAATCAGCCCCAGCATTTT
- | TRBJ2-5 | TRBV5-4 | - | 14 | CASSETGTRETQYF | TGTGCCAGCAGCGAGACCGGGACACGGGAGACCCAGTACTTC
TRBD2 | TRBJ2-7 | TRBV7-2 | - | 15 | CASSLTGLAGHEQYF | TGTGCCAGCAGCTTAACGGGACTAGCGGGTCACGAGCAGTACTTC
- | TRBJ1-4 | TRBV28 | - | 14 | CTSSFAATNEKLFF | TGTACCAGCAGTTTCGCAGCAACTAATGAAAAACTGTTTTTT
TRBD2 | TRBJ2-5 | TRBV12-3/TRBV12-4 | few | 16 | CASRRSSGGPQETQYF | TGTGCCAGCAGAAGGAGTAGCGGGGGGCCGCAAGAGACCCAGTACTTC
- | TRBJ1-1 | TRBV7-3 | - | 15 | CASSFTGLGNIEAFF | TGTGCCAGCAGCTTCACAGGGCTAGGGAACATTGAAGCTTTCTTT
- | TRBJ1-6 | TRBV12-3/TRBV12-4 | - | 12 | CASSPQLSPLHF | TGTGCCAGCAGCCCCCAGCTTTCACCCCTCCACTTT
- | TRBJ1-5 | TRBV7-9 | - | 16 | CASSLARTVESQPQHF | TGTGCCAGCAGCTTAGCGCGGACAGTTGAAAGTCAGCCCCAGCATTTT
TRBD2 | TRBJ2-1 | TRBV20-1 | - | 16 | CSATMTGTSGANEQFF | TGCAGTGCTACGATGACCGGGACTAGCGGTGCTAATGAGCAGTTCTTC
- | TRBJ2-5 | TRBV21-1 | few | 16 | CASSKYDRGRKETQYF | TGTGCCAGCAGCAAATACGACAGGGGGCGTAAGGAGACCCAGTACTTC
- | TRBJ2-1 | TRBV7-2 | few | 15 | CASRGPPSSYNEQFF | TGTGCCAGCAGGGGACCTCCGAGCTCCTACAATGAGCAGTTCTTC
TRBD2 | TRBJ2-3 | TRBV20-1 | - | 13 | CSLAGAGSDTQYF | TGCAGCCTAGCGGGGGCGGGATCAGATACGCAGTATTTT
TRBD2 | TRBJ2-5 | TRBV6-5 | few | 16 | CASSYSAGGARETQYF | TGTGCCAGCAGTTACTCGGCCGGGGGGGCCAGGGAGACCCAGTACTTC
TRBD2 | TRBJ2-1 | TRBV5-1 | few | 16 | CASSSILAGGPHEQFF | TGCGCCAGCAGCTCGATCCTAGCGGGGGGGCCTCATGAGCAGTTCTTC
- | TRBJ1-5 | TRBV4-2 | few | 13 | CASSQVGERPQHF | TGTGCCAGCAGCCAAGTAGGGGAGAGGCCCCAGCATTTT
TRBD2 | TRBJ2-1 | TRBV20-1 | few | 17 | CSARDPALGGSYNEQFF | TGCAGTGCTAGAGACCCTGCCCTCGGGGGGTCCTACAATGAGCAGTTCTTC
TRBD2 | TRBJ2-1 | TRBV5-1 | - | 15 | CVSSLGTSGYNEQFF | TGCGTCAGCAGCTTGGGGACTAGCGGATACAATGAGCAGTTCTTC
- | TRBJ1-2 | TRBV29-1 | - | 13 | CSVAPGRDYGYTF | TGCAGCGTTGCCCCGGGACGTGACTATGGCTACACCTTC
- | TRBJ2-7 | TRBV7-2 | once | 12 | CASSFREAEQYF | TGTGCCAGCAGCTTCAGAGAGGCCGAGCAGTACTTC
- | TRBJ1-4 | TRBV10-3 | once | 13 | CAIREPTNEKLFF | TGTGCCATCAGGGAACCAACTAATGAAAAACTGTTTTTT
- | TRBJ1-6 | TRBV7-2 | - | 18 | CASSLVDSTSSYNSPLHF | TGTGCCAGCAGCTTAGTCGACTCAACGAGCTCCTATAATTCACCCCTCCACTTT
- | TRBJ1-2 | TRBV5-6 | - | 13 | CASSLAGYGGYTF | TGTGCCAGCAGCTTGGCCGGGTACGGTGGCTACACCTTC
TRBD1 | TRBJ1-2 | TRBV13 | few | 19 | CASRKEREGQGHPNYGYTF | TGTGCCAGCCGGAAAGAGAGGGAAGGACAGGGGCACCCTAACTATGGCTACACCTTC
TRBD2 | TRBJ2-1 | TRBV20-1 | few | 14 | CSAITSGSDNEQFF | TGCAGTGCTATCACTAGCGGGTCCGACAATGAGCAGTTCTTC
- | TRBJ1-2 | TRBV7-8 | - | 16 | CASSLNRDIFNYGYTF | TGTGCCAGCAGCTTAAACCGGGACATATTTAACTATGGCTACACCTTC
- | TRBJ1-2 | TRBV6-5 | - | 14 | CASSRTREVYGYTF | TGTGCCAGCAGCCGGACGCGGGAGGTCTATGGCTACACCTTC
TRBD1 | TRBJ1-2 | TRBV7-9 | - | 15 | CASSSIETGVEGYTF | TGTGCCAGCAGCTCGATAGAGACAGGGGTTGAAGGCTACACCTTC
TRBD1 | TRBJ2-4 | TRBV28 | - | 14 | CASSQTTGVAIQYF | TGTGCCAGCAGCCAAACGACAGGGGTCGCCATTCAGTACTTC
TRBD1 | TRBJ1-2 | TRBV29-1 | - | 11 | CSTAGGDGYTF | TGCAGCACCGCAGGGGGTGATGGCTACACCTTC
TRBD2 | TRBJ2-1 | TRBV24-1 | - | 13 | CATSVTSGGEQFF | TGTGCCACCAGTGTAACTAGCGGGGGTGAGCAGTTCTTC
- | TRBJ2-7 | TRBV12-3/TRBV12-4 | - | 14 | CASRGDSSRYEQYF | TGTGCCAGCAGGGGCGACAGCTCACGATACGAGCAGTACTTC
TRBD1 | TRBJ1-1 | TRBV20-1 | few | 15 | CSARQGALGNTEAFF | TGCAGTGCTAGACAGGGGGCATTAGGGAACACTGAAGCTTTCTTT
- | TRBJ2-7 | TRBV20-1 | - | 13 | CSAGQGHFYEQYF | TGCAGTGCTGGTCAGGGACACTTCTACGAGCAGTACTTC
TRBD1 | TRBJ2-5 | TRBV7-2 | few | 16 | CASSPATGGYQETQYF | TGTGCCAGCAGCCCCGCGACAGGGGGTTACCAAGAGACCCAGTACTTC
TRBD2 | TRBJ2-3 | TRBV7-2 | - | 16 | CVSSIMSGGTADTQYF | TGTGTCAGCAGCATTATGAGCGGGGGGACGGCAGATACGCAGTATTTT
- | TRBJ2-7 | TRBV10-3 | few | 13 | CATTPGRSYEQYF | TGTGCCACCACACCGGGCCGATCCTACGAGCAGTACTTC
- | TRBJ2-5 | TRBV20-1 | many | 15 | CSAPGLRSNQETQYF | TGCAGTGCTCCGGGTCTACGAAGCAACCAAGAGACCCAGTACTTC
TRBD1 | TRBJ1-3 | TRBV7-2 | - | 16 | CASSSSRDRGRNTIYF | TGTGCCAGCAGCTCGTCCCGGGACAGGGGTAGAAACACCATATATTTT
TRBD2 | TRBJ2-7 | TRBV11-2 | many | 15 | CASSSPSGGGYEQYF | TGTGCCAGCAGCTCGCCCAGCGGCGGGGGCTACGAGCAGTACTTC
TRBD1 | TRBJ1-2 | TRBV7-2 | - | 15 | CASSVMGQGPYGYTF | TGTGCCAGCAGCGTCATGGGACAGGGGCCCTATGGCTACACCTTC
TRBD2 | TRBJ2-5 | TRBV4-2 | few | 18 | CASSQESETGGLQETQYF | TGTGCCAGCAGCCAAGAGTCGGAAACGGGGGGGCTTCAAGAGACCCAGTACTTC
- | TRBJ2-5 | TRBV24-1 | - | 14 | CATSDLVKNNERYF | TGTGCCACCAGTGACCTAGTTAAAAACAATGAGCGGTACTTC
TRBD1 | TRBJ2-1 | TRBV6-6 | many | 17 | CATQELGGSHSYNEQFF | TGTGCCACCCAGGAGTTAGGGGGCAGTCACTCCTACAATGAGCAGTTCTTC
TRBD2 | TRBJ2-5 | TRBV10-3 | - | 16 | CAISPRTSGEQETQYF | TGTGCCATCAGCCCCAGGACTAGCGGGGAACAAGAGACCCAGTACTTC
- | TRBJ1-5 | TRBV6-2/TRBV6-3 | - | 15 | CASSYLPGLGQPQHF | TGTGCCAGCAGTTACCTCCCGGGACTGGGACAGCCCCAGCATTTT
- | TRBJ1-1 | TRBV21-1 | - | 14 | CASSKARWDTEAFF | TGTGCCAGCAGCAAAGCGCGCTGGGATACTGAAGCTTTCTTT
- | TRBJ2-5 | TRBV12-3/TRBV12-4 | - | 12 | CASSRTCGEQYF | TGTGCCAGCAGTAGGACATGTGGTGAGCAGTACTTC
TRBD2 | TRBJ2-1 | TRBV5-1 | many | 14 | CASSLGPGGNEQFF | TGTGCCAGCAGCTTAGGACCGGGGGGCAATGAGCAGTTCTTC
- | TRBJ2-7 | TRBV5-1 | few | 15 | CASSLGTVGFGEQYF | TGCGCCAGCAGCCTGGGGACTGTGGGATTTGGGGAGCAGTACTTC